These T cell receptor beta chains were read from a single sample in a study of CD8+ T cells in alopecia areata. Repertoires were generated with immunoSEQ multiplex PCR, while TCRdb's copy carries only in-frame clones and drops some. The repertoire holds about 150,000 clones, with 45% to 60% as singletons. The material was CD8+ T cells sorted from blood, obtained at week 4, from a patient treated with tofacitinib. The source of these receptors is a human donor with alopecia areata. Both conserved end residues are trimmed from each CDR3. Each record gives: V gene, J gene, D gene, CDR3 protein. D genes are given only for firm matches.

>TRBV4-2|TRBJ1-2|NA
ASSPRDGGSYGYT
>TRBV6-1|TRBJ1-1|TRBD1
ASGQGRGTEAF
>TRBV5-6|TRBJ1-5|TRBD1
ASSVRQGLEPQH
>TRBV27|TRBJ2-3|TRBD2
ASWSGGKDTQY
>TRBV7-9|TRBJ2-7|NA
ASRPGGRDEQY
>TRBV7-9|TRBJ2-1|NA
ASSPRTGPSYNEQF
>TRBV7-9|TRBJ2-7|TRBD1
ASSIPGTGYEQY
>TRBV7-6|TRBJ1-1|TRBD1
ASSVTGGESLVAF
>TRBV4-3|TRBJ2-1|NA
ASSQARDTVFGEQF
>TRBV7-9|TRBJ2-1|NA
ASSLVLTNEQF